This T cell receptor beta chain was sequenced during a study of beta chain features in type 1 diabetes. Study-wide points: A greater similarity of naive, central memory and Treg TCRB repertoires was seen among patients than among healthy donors.

TCRB transcripts that were expressed got sequenced, as all of the isolated RNA had been reverse transcribed. Assay used: immunoSEQ multiplex PCR; TCRdb lists only in-frame clones, some missing. The table lists some 150,000 clones, under 60% of them singletons. On this clone itself: The antigen is not known.

It was one heparinised blood draw, averaging about 116 mL, that each donor gave. Markers CD45RO/CCR7/CD25/CD127/CD95/CD27 served to sort CD4+ naive, central memory, regulatory and stem cell-like memory cells. This TCR was recovered from a young man in good health. The sample comprised Tregs from blood.

CDR3: CASSLEPWTGELFF. The DNA of the CDR3 is TGTGCCAGCAGCTTGGAGCCTTGGACCGGGGAGCTGTTTTTT. J is TRBJ2-2 and V is TRBV7-2, with D hard to call. Germline CDR1 is SGHTA and CDR2 is FQGNSA. Trimming shortened V by 3 bases and J by 5 bases, and 10 bases separated the two germline ends. This CDR3 has 14 amino acids.